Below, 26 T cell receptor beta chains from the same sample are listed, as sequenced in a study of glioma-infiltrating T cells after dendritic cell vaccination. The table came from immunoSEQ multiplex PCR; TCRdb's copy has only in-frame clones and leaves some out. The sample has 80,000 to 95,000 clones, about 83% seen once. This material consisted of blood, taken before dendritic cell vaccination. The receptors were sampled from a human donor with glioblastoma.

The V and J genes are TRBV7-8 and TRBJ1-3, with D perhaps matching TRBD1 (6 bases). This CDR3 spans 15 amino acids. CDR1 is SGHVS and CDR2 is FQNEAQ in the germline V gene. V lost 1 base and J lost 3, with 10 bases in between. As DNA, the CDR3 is TGTGCCAGCAGCTTAGTACAGGGTGGTGGAAACACCATATATTTT. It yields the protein CASSLVQGGGNTIYF.

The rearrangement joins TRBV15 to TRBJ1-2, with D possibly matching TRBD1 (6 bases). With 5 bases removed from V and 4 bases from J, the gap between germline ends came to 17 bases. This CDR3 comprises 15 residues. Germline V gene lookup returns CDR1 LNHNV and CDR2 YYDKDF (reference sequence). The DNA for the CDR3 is TGTGCCACCAGCGAACGGGCGGGGGCGAGCTATGGCTACACCTTC. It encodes CATSERAGASYGYTF.

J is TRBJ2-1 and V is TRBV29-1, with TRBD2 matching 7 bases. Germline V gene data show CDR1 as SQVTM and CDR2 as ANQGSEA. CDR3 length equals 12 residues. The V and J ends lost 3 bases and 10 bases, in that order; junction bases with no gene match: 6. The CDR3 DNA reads TGCAGCGTTGAGCGGGGGTATGGAGAGCAGTTCTTC. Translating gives CSVERGYGEQFF.

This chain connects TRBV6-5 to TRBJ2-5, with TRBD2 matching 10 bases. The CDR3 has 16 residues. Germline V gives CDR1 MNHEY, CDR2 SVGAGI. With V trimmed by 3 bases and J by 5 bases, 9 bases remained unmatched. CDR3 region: CASSYSSGGARETQYF. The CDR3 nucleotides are TGTGCCAGCAGTTATAGCAGCGGGGGGGCGAGGGAGACCCAGTACTTC.

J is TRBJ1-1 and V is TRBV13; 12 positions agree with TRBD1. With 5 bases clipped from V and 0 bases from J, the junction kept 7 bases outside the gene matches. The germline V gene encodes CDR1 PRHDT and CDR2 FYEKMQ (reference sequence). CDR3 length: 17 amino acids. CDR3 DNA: TGTGCCAGCAGCGCTGCCGGGACAGGGGGCTTGAACACTGAAGCTTTCTTT. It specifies CASSAAGTGGLNTEAFF.

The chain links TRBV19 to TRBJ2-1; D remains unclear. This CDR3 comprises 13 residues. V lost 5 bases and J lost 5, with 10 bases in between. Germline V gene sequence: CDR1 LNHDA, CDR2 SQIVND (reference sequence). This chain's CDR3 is CASSLTWNNEQFF. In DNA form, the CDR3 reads TGTGCCAGTAGTCTGACTTGGAACAATGAGCAGTTCTTC.

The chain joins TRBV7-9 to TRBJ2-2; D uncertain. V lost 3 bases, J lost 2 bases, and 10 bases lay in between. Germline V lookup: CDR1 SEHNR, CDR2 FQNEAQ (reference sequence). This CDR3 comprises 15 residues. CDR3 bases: TGTGCCAGCAGCTTGTCACGTCTAAACACCGGGGAGCTGTTTTTT. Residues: CASSLSRLNTGELFF.

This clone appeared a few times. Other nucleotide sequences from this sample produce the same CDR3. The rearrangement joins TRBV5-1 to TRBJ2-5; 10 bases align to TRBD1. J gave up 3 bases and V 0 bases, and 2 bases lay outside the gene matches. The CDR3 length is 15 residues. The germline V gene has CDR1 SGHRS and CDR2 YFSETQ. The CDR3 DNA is TGCGCCAGCAGCTTGGCCGGGACAGGGGAAGAGACCCAGTACTTC. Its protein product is CASSLAGTGEETQYF.

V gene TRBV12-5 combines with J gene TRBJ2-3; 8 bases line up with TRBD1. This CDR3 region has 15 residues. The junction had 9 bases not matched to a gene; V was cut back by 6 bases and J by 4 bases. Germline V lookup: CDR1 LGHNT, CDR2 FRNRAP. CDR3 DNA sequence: TGTGCTAGTGGCCCCGGGACAGGTCCCCCAGATACGCAGTATTTT. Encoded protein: CASGPGTGPPDTQYF.

The CDR3 DNA reads as TGTGCCAGCTCACCGTGGGGACAGCGACCCTACGAGCAGTACTTC. Protein sequence: CASSPWGQRPYEQYF. This chain joins TRBV18 and TRBJ2-7; 7 bases agree with TRBD1. V lost 3 bases to trimming and J lost 2 bases; unmatched junction nucleotides: 7. The CDR3 contains 15 residues. CDR1 and CDR2 (germline): KGHSH, LQKENI.

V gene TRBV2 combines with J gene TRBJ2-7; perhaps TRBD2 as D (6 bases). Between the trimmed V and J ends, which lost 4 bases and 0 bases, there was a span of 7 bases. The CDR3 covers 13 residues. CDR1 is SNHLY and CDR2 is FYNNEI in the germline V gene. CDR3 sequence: CASSGGDSYEQYF. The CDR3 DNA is TGTGCCAGCAGTGGCGGGGACTCCTACGAGCAGTACTTC.

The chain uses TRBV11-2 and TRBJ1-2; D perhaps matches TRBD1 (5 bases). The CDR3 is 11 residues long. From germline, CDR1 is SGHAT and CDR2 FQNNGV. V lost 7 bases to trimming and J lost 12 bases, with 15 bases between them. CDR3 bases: TGTGCCAGCACCCTGTGGGGGGAACACACCTTC. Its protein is CASTLWGEHTF.

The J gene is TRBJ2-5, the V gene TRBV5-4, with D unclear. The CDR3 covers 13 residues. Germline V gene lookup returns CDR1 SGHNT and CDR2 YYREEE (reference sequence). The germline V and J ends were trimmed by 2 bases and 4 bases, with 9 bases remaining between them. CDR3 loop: CASSFGDRETQYF. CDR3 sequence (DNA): TGTGCCAGCAGCTTTGGAGATCGAGAGACCCAGTACTTC. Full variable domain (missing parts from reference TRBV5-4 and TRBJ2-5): ETGVTQSPTHLIKTRGQQVTLRCSSQSGHNTVSWYQQALGQGPQFIFQYYREEENGRGNFPPRFSGLQFPNYSSELNVNALELDDSALYLCASSFGDRETQYFGPGTRLLVL.

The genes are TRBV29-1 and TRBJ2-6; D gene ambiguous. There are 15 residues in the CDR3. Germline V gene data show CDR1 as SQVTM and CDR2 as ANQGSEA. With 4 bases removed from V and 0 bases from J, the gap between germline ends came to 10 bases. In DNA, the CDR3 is TGCAGCGTTGTAACTTTCCGCTCTGGGGCCAACGTCCTGACTTTC. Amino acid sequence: CSVVTFRSGANVLTF.

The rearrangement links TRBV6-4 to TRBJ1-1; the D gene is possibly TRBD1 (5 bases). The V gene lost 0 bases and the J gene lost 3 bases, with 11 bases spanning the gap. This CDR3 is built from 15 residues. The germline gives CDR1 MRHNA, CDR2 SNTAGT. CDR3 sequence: CASSDSVGAYTEAFF. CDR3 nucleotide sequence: TGTGCCAGCAGTGACTCGGTTGGGGCATACACTGAAGCTTTCTTT.

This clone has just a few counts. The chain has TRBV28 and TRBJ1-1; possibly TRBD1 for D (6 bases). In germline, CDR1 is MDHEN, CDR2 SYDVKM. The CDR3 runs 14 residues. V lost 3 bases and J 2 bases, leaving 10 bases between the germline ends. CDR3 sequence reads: CASSFWGLNTEAFF. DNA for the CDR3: TGTGCCAGCAGTTTCTGGGGGCTTAACACTGAAGCTTTCTTT.

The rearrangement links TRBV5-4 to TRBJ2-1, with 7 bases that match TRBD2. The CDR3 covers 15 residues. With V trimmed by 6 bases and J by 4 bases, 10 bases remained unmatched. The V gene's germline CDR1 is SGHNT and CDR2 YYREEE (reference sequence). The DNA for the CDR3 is TGTGCCAGCACCCGCCCTAGCGGAACGTACAATGAGCAGTTCTTC. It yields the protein CASTRPSGTYNEQFF.

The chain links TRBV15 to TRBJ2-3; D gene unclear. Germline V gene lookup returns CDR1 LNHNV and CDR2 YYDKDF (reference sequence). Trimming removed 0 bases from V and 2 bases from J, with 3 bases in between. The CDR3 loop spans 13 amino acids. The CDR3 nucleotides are TGTGCCACCAGCAGAGATCTCACAGATACGCAGTATTTT. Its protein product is CATSRDLTDTQYF.

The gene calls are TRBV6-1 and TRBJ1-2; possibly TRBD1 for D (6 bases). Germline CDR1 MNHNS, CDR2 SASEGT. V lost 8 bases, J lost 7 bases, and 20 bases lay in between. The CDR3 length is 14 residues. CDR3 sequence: CASETGFRSLGYTF. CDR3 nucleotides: TGTGCCAGCGAGACAGGATTCCGCTCCCTTGGCTACACCTTC.

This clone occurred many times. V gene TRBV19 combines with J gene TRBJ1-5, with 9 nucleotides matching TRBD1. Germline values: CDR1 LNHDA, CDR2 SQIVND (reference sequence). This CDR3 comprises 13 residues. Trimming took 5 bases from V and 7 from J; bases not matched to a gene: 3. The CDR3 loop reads CASSGTGSQPQHF. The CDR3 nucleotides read TGTGCCAGTAGTGGGACAGGGAGCCAGCCCCAGCATTTT.

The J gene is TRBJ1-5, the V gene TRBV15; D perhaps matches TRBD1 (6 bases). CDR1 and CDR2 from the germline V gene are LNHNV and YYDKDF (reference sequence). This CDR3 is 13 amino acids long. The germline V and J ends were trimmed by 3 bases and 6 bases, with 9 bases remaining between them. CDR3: CATSREQGQPQHF. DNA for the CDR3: TGTGCCACCAGCAGGGAACAGGGTCAGCCCCAGCATTTT. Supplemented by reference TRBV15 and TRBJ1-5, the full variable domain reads DAMVIQNPRYQVTQFGKPVTLSCSQTLNHNVMYWYQQKSSQAPKLLFHYYDKDFNNEADTPDNFQSRRPNTSFCFLDIRSPGLGDTAMYLCATSREQGQPQHFGDGTRLSIL.

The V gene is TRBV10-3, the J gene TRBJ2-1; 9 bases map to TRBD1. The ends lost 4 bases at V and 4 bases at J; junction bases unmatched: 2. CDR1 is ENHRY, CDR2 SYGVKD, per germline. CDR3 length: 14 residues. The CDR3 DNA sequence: TGTGCCATCAGTGGGGACAGGGAGTACAATGAGCAGTTCTTC. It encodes CAISGDREYNEQFF.

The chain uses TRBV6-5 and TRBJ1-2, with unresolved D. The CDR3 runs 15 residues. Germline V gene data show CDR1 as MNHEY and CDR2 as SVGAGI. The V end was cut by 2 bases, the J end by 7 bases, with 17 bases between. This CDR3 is CASSYEATWPGGYTF. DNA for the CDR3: TGTGCCAGCAGTTACGAGGCCACCTGGCCGGGTGGCTACACCTTC.

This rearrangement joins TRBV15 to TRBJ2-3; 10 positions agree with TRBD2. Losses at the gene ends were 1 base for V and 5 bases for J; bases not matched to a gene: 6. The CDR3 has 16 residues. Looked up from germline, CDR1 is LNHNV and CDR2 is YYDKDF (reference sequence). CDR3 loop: CATSRGAERGGDTQYF. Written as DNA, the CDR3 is TGTGCCACCAGCAGAGGGGCTGAGCGGGGGGGAGATACGCAGTATTTT.

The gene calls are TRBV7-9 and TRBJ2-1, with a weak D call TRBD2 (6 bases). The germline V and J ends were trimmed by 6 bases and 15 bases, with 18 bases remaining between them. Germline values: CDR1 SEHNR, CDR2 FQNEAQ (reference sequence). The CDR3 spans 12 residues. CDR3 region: CASRIGQGGWFF. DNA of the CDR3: TGTGCCAGCAGGATCGGGCAGGGAGGATGGTTCTTC.

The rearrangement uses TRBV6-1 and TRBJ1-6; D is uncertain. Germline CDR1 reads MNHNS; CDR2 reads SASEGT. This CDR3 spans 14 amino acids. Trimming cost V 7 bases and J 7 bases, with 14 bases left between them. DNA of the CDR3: TGTGCCAGCACAATCAGCGGCGCGAATTCACCCCTCCACTTT. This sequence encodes CASTISGANSPLHF.